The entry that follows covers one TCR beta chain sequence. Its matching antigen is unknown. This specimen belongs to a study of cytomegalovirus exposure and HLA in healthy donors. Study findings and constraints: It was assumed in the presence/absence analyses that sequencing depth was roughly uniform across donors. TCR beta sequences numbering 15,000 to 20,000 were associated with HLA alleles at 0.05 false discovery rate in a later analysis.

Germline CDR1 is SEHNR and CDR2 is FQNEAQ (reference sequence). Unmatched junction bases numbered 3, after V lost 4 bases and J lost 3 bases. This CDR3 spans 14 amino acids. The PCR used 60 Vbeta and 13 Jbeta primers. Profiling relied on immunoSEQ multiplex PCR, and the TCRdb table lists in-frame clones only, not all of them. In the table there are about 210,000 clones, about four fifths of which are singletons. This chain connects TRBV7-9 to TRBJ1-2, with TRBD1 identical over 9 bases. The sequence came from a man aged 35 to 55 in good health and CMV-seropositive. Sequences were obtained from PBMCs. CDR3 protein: CASSSWTGDYGYTF. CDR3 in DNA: TGTGCCAGCAGCTCCTGGACAGGGGACTATGGCTACACCTTC.